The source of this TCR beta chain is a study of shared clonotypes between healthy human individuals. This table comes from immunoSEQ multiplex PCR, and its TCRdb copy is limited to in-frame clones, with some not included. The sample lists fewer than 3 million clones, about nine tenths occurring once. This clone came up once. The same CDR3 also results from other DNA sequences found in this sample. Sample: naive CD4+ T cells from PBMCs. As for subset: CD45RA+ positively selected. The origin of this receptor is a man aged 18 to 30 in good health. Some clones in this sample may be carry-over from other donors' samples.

The CDR3 here is CASSATGTSGSYEQYF. CDR3 in DNA: TGTGCCAGCAGCGCCACCGGGACTAGCGGCTCCTACGAGCAGTACTTC. The chain couples TRBV9 to TRBJ2-7; TRBD2 matches 11 bases. The CDR3 contains 16 residues. Trimming took 3 bases from V and 0 from J; bases not matched to a gene: 5. Germline CDR1 reads SGDLS; CDR2 reads YYNGEE.